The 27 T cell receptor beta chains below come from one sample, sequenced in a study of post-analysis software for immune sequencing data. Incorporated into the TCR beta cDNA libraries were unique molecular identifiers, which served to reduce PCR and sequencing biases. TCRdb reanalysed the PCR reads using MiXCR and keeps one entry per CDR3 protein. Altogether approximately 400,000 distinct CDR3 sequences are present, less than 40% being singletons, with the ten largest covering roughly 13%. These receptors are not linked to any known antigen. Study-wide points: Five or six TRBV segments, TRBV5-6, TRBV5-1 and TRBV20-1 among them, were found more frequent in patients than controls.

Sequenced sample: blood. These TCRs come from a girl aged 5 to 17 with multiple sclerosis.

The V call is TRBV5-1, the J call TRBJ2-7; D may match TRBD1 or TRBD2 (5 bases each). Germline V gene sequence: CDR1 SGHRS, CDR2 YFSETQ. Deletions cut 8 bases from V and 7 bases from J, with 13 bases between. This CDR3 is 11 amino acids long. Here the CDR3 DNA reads TGCGCCAGGGGGACCGTGGGGGAGCAGTACTTC. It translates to CARGTVGEQYF.

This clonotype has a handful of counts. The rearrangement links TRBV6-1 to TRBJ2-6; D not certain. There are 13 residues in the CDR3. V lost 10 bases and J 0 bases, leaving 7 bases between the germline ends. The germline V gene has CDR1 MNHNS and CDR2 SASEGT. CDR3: CATAGSGANVLTF. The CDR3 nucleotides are TGTGCCACGGCCGGCTCTGGGGCCAACGTCCTGACTTTC.

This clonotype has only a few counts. Here the CDR3 reads CASSPDRVRTGELFF. The CDR3 DNA follows: TGTGCCAGCAGCCCAGACAGGGTACGGACCGGGGAGCTGTTTTTT. This chain connects TRBV7-9 to TRBJ2-2; 7 bases map to TRBD1. This CDR3 comprises 15 residues. The ends lost 5 bases at V and 5 bases at J; junction bases unmatched: 8. CDR1 and CDR2 (germline): SEHNR, FQNEAQ (reference sequence).

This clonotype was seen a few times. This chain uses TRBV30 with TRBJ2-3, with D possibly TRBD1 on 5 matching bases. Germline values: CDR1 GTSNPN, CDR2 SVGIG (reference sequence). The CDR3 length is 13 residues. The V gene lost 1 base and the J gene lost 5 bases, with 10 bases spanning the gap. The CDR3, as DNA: TGTGCCTGGAGTGGCAGGGTTCGAGATACGCAGTATTTT. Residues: CAWSGRVRDTQYF.

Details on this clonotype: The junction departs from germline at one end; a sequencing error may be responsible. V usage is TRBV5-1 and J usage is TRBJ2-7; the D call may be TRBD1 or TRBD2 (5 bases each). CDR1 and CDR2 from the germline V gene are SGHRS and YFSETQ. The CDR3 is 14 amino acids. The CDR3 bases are TGCGCCAGCGCAAGGGGAGTTTCTTCCTGCGAGCAGTACTTC. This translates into CASARGVSSCEQYF.

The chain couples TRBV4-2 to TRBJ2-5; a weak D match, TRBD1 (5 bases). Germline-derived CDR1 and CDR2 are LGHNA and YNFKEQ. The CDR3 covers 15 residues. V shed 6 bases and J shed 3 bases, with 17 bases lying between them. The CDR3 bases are TGTGCCAGCAGTCCGGCAGGGCGTACTGAAGAGACCCAGTACTTC. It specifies CASSPAGRTEETQYF.

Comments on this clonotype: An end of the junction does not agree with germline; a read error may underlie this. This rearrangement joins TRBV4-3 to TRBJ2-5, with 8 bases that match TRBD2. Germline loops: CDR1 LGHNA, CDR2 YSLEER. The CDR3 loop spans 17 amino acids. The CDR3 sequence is CVSSQWDLSASGETQYF. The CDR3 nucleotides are TGCGTCAGCAGCCAATGGGACCTAAGCGCTAGCGGGGAGACCCAGTACTTC.

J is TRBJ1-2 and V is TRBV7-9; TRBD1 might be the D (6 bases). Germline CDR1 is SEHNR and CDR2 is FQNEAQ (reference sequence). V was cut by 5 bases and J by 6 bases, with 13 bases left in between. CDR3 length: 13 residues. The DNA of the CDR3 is TGTGCCAGCAGCCCTCGGGACAAGGATGGCTACACCTTC. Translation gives CASSPRDKDGYTF.

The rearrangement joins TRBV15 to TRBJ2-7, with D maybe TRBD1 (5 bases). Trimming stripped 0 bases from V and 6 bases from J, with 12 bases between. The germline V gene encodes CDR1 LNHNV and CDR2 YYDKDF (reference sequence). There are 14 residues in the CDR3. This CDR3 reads CATSRDLGVSEQYF. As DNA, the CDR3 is TGTGCCACCAGCAGAGATCTAGGGGTGTCCGAGCAGTACTTC.

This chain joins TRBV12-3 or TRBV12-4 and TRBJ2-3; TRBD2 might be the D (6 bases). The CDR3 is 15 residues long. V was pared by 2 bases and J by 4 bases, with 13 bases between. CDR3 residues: CASSLRASEADTQYF. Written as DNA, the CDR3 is TGTGCCAGCAGTTTACGCGCTAGCGAGGCAGATACGCAGTATTTT.

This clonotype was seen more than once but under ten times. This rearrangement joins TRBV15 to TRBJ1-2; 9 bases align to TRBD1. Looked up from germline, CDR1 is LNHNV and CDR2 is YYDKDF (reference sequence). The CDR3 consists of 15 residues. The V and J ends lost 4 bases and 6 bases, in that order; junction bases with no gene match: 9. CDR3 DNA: TGTGCCACCAGCACAAGGACAGGGGCGCCACATGGCTACACCTTC. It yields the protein CATSTRTGAPHGYTF. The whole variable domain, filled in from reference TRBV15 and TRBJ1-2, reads DAMVIQNPRYQVTQFGKPVTLSCSQTLNHNVMYWYQQKSSQAPKLLFHYYDKDFNNEADTPDNFQSRRPNTSFCFLDIRSPGLGDTAMYLCATSTRTGAPHGYTFGSGTRLTVV.

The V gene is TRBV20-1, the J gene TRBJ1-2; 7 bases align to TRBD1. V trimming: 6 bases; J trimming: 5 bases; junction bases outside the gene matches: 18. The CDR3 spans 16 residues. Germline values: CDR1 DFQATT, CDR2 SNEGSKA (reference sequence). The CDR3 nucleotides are TGCAGTGCGAAAGGGACAGCGAACCTTCTCGGGTATGGCTACACCTTC. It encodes CSAKGTANLLGYGYTF.

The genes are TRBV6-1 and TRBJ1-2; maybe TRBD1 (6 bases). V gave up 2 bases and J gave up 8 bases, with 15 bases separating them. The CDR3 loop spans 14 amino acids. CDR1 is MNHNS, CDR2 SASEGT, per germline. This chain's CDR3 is CASSEKGGRRGYTF. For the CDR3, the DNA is TGTGCCAGCAGTGAAAAAGGGGGGCGAAGAGGCTACACCTTC.

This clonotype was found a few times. CDR3: CSVGGSGANTDTQYF. CDR3 sequence (DNA): TGCAGCGTTGGGGGGAGCGGGGCCAACACAGATACGCAGTATTTT. This chain links TRBV29-1 with TRBJ2-3, with 7 bases lining up with TRBD2. CDR3 length: 15 residues. Trimming removed 4 bases from V and 2 bases from J; junction bases left unmatched: 9. Per the germline V gene, CDR1 is SQVTM and CDR2 is ANQGSEA.

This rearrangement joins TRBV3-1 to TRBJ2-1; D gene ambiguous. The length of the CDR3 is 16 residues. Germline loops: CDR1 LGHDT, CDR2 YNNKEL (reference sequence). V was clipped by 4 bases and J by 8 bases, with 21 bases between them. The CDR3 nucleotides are TGTGCCAGCAGCCCCAAATGGGGAATCGCACGGGATGAGCAGTTCTTC. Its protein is CASSPKWGIARDEQFF.

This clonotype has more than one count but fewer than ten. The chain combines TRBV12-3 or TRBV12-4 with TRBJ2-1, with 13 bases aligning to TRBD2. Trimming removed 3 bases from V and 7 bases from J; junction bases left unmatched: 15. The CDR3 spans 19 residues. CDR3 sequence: CASSFGLAGAIGEENEQFF. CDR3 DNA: TGTGCCAGCAGTTTCGGACTAGCGGGGGCTATAGGGGAGGAGAATGAGCAGTTCTTC.

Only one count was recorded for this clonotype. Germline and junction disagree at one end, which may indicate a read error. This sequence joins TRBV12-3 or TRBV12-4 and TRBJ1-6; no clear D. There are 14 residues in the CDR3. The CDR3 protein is CASKDLGFDSPRHF. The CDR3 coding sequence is TGTGCCAGCAAGGATTTAGGGTTTGATTCACCCCGCCACTTT.

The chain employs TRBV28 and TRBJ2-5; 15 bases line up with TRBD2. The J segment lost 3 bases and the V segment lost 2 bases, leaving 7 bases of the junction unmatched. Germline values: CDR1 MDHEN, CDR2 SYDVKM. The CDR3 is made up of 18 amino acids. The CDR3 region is CASSLGLRTSGGEETQYF. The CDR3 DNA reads TGTGCCAGCAGTTTAGGCCTCCGGACTAGCGGGGGGGAAGAGACCCAGTACTTC.

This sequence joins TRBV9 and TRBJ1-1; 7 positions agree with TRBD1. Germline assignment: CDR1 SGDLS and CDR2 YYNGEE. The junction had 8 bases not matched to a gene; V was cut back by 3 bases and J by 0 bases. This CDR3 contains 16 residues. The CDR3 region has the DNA TGTGCCAGCAGCGGAGGGGGCGGTGGGATGAACACTGAAGCTTTCTTT. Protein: CASSGGGGGMNTEAFF.

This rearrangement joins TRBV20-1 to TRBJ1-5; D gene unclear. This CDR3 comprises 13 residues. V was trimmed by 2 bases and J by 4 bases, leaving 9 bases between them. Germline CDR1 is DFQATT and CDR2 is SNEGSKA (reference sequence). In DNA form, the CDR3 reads TGCAGTGCTAGATTCACTAGAAATCAGCCCCAGCATTTT. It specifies CSARFTRNQPQHF.

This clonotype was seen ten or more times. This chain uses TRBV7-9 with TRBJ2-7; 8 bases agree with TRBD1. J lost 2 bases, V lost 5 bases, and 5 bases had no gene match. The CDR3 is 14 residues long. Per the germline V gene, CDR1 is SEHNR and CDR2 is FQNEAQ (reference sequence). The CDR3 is CASSPGDRPYEQYF. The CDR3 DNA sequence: TGTGCCAGCAGCCCAGGGGACAGGCCCTACGAGCAGTACTTC.

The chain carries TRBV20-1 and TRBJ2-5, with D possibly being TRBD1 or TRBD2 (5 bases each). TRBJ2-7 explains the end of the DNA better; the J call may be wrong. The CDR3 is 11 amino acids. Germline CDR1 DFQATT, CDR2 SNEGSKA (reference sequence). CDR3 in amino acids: CSARGVNEQYF. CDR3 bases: TGCAGTGCTAGGGGGGTCAACGAGCAGTACTTC.

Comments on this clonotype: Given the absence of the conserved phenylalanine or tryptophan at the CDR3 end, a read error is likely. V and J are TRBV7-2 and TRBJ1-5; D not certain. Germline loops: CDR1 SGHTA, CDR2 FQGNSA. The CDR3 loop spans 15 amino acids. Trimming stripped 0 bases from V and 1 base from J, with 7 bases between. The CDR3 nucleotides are TGTGCCAGCAGCTTAGCTGGAGCGAGCAATCAGCCCCAGCATGTT. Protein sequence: CASSLAGASNQPQHV.

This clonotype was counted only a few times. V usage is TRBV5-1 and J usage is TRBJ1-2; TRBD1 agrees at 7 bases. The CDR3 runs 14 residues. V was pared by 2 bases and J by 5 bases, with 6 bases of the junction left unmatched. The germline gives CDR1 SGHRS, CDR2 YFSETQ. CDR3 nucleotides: TGCGCCAGCAGCTTAGCCGGGACAGAATATGGCTACACCTTC. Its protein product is CASSLAGTEYGYTF.

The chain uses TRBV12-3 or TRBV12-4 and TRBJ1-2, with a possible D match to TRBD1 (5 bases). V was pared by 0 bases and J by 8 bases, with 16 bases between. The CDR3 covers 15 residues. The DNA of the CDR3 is TGTGCCAGCAGTTTAGCGAGAGTGTGGGGGAAAGGCTACACCTTC. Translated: CASSLARVWGKGYTF.

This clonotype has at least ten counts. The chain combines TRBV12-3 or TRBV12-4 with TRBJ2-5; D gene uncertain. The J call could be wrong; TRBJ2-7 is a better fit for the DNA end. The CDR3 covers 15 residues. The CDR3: CASSPLTPDFYEQYF. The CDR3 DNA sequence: TGTGCCAGCAGTCCCCTGACCCCAGACTTCTACGAGCAGTACTTC.

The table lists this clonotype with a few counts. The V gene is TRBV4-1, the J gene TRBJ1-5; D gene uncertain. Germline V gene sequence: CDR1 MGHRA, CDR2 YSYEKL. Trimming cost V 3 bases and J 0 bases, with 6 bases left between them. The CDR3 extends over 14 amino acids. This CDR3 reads CASSHSNSNQPQHF. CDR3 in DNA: TGCGCCAGCAGCCACAGTAATAGCAATCAGCCCCAGCATTTT.